These 10 T cell receptor beta chains were all obtained from the same sample, sequenced in a study of blood T cell repertoires in COVID-19. Only in-frame clones appear in the TCRdb table, and some are missing; sequencing was by immunoSEQ multiplex PCR. Of about 210,000 clones in the sample, 80% were seen once. Source material: peripheral blood. Source of these receptors: a woman in her 70s with acute or convalescent COVID-19.

CDR3 loop: CASSQGTGDIMGTDTQYF. CDR3 bases: TGTGCCAGCAGCCAGGGTACAGGGGATATTATGGGGACAGATACGCAGTATTTT. This chain links TRBV4-2 with TRBJ2-3, with 7 bases matching TRBD1. J lost 3 bases, V lost 3 bases, and 15 bases had no gene match. The CDR3 totals 18 residues. CDR1 LGHNA and CDR2 YNFKEQ come from the germline V gene.

The chain links TRBV10-3 to TRBJ1-3, with unresolved D. V lost 2 bases and J lost 2, with 7 bases in between. The germline V gene encodes CDR1 ENHRY and CDR2 SYGVKD. The length of the CDR3 is 14 residues. The CDR3 DNA sequence: TGTGCCATCAGTGAGACGGTCGCTGGAAACACCATATATTTT. Residues: CAISETVAGNTIYF.

This rearrangement joins TRBV19 to TRBJ1-5, with D hard to call. This CDR3 has 15 residues. In germline, CDR1 is LNHDA, CDR2 SQIVND (reference sequence). The germline V and J ends were trimmed by 5 bases and 6 bases, with 17 bases remaining between them. As DNA, the CDR3 is TGTGCCAGTAGTCCGACTTCTTTAGAAGGTCAGCCCCAGCATTTT. This gives the protein CASSPTSLEGQPQHF. Together with reference TRBV19 and TRBJ1-5, the CDR3 gives the full variable domain: DGGITQSPKYLFRKEGQNVTLSCEQNLNHDAMYWYRQDPGQGLRLIYYSQIVNDFQKGDIAEGYSVSREKKESFPLTVTSAQKNPTAFYLCASSPTSLEGQPQHFGDGTRLSIL.

This chain connects TRBV25-1 to TRBJ1-6; TRBD1 aligns across 11 bases. This CDR3 has 16 amino acids. Germline V gene sequence: CDR1 MGHDK, CDR2 SYGVNS. V was clipped by 4 bases and J by 9 bases; unmatched bases: 8. CDR3 region: CASSGPGTGGRSPLHF. The CDR3 DNA is TGTGCCAGCAGTGGTCCCGGGACAGGGGGTCGTTCACCCCTCCACTTT.

The chain couples TRBV18 to TRBJ2-1; no firm D call. Germline assignment: CDR1 KGHSH and CDR2 LQKENI. This CDR3 comprises 12 residues. V dropped 4 bases and J dropped 13 bases, with 14 bases sitting between them. As DNA, the CDR3 is TGTGCCAGCTCACTCCCGGGTCAGACTCAGTTCTTC. Its translation is CASSLPGQTQFF.

This chain uses TRBV4-3 with TRBJ2-7, with 9 bases aligning to TRBD2. CDR3 length: 16 amino acids. Trimming at V came to 0 bases and at J to 5 bases, leaving 8 bases not matched to a gene. Germline values: CDR1 LGHNA, CDR2 YSLEER. CDR3 in amino acids: CASSQDSAGGFNEQYF. Written as DNA, the CDR3 is TGCGCCAGCAGCCAAGATTCAGCGGGGGGTTTCAACGAGCAGTACTTC.

This sequence joins TRBV19 and TRBJ2-3; 10 positions match TRBD2. Germline-derived CDR1 and CDR2 are LNHDA and SQIVND (reference sequence). Germline trimming cut 5 bases from V and 6 bases from J; bases unmatched to any gene: 11. The CDR3 consists of 16 residues. CDR3 protein: CASSSSLAGVGDTQYF. The CDR3 DNA reads TGTGCCAGTAGTTCATCCCTAGCGGGGGTGGGGGATACGCAGTATTTT.

The chain links TRBV20-1 to TRBJ2-7; tentatively, D is TRBD1 (6 bases). The V end lost 3 bases, the J end lost 1 base, and 10 bases lay between the germline ends. There are 13 residues in the CDR3. Germline lookup yields CDR1 DFQATT and CDR2 SNEGSKA (reference sequence). In DNA, the CDR3 is TGCAGTGCTAGTGTCGGACAGTCCTACGAGCAGTACGTC. This sequence encodes CSASVGQSYEQYV.

The chain is built from TRBV9 and TRBJ2-7; 9 nucleotides align to TRBD2. With 0 bases clipped from V and 4 bases from J, the junction kept 2 bases outside the gene matches. The CDR3 runs to 14 residues. The germline CDR1 and CDR2 sequences are SGDLS and YYNGEE. CDR3 DNA sequence: TGTGCCAGCAGCGTAGCTAGCGGGGAATACGAGCAGTACTTC. It translates to CASSVASGEYEQYF.

The genes are TRBV12-5 and TRBJ1-6; D unclear. V dropped 7 bases and J dropped 10 bases, with 14 bases sitting between them. This CDR3 has 13 residues. CDR1 is LGHNT and CDR2 is FRNRAP in the germline V gene. CDR3 nucleotide sequence: TGTGCTAGTGCGGACGGATCGGGATCACCCCTCCACTTT. This translates into CASADGSGSPLHF.